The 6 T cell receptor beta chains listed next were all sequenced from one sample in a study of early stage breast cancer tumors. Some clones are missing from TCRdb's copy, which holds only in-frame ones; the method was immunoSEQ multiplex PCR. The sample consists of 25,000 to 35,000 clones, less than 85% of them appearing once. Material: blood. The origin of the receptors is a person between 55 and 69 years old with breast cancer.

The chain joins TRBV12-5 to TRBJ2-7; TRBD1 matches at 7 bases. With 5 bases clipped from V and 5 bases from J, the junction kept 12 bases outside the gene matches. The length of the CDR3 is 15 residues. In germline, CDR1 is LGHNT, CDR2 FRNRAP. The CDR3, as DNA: TGTGCTAGTGGTGTTGGACAGACAGGGTGGGACGAGCAGTACTTC. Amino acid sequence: CASGVGQTGWDEQYF.

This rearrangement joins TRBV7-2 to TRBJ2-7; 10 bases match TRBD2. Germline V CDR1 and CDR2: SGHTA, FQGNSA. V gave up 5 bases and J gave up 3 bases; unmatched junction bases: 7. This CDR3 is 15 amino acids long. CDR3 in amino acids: CASSVAGTSDYEQYF. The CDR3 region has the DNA TGTGCCAGCAGCGTCGCCGGGACTAGCGACTACGAGCAGTACTTC. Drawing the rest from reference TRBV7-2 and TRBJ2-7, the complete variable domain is GAGVSQSPSNKVTEKGKDVELRCDPISGHTALYWYRQSLGQGLEFLIYFQGNSAPDKSGLPSDRFSAERTGGSVSTLTIQRTQQEDSAVYLCASSVAGTSDYEQYFGPGTRLTVT.

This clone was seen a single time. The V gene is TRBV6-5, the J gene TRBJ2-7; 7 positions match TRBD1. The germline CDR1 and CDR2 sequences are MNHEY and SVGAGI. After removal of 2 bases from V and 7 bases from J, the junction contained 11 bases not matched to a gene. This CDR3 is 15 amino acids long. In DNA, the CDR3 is TGTGCCAGCAGTTACGGGGGACAGACTCCCACAGAGCAGTACTTC. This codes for CASSYGGQTPTEQYF.

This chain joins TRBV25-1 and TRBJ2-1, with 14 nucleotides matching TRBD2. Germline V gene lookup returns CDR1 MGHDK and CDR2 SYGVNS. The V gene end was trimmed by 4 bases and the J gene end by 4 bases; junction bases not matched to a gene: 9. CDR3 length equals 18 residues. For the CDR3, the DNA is TGTGCCAGCAGTGCACCAGGACTAGCGGGAGGTCGGTACAATGAGCAGTTCTTC. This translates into CASSAPGLAGGRYNEQFF.

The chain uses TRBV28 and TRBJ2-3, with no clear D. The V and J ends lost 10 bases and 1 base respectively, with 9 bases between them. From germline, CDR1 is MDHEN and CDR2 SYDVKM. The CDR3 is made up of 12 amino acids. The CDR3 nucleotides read TGTGCCACCTCCGTTCGCACAGATACGCAGTATTTT. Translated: CATSVRTDTQYF.

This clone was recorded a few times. CDR3 sequence: CASSETDTGELFF. The CDR3 DNA reads TGTGCCAGCAGTGAGACAGACACCGGGGAGCTGTTTTTT. The genes are TRBV2 and TRBJ2-2, with a weak D call TRBD1 (5 bases). Germline CDR1 and CDR2: SNHLY and FYNNEI. V lost 3 bases, J lost 3 bases, and 5 bases lay in between. The CDR3 extends over 13 amino acids.